A single sample is the source of the 19 T cell receptor beta chains below, sequenced in a study of a mutant IDH1 vaccine in newly diagnosed glioma. The time point denotes: week 35, safety follow-up. All doses held 300 ug of mutant IDH1 20-mer peptide, with topical imiquimod. Method: immunoSEQ multiplex PCR; TCRdb's copy keeps in-frame clones and lacks some. The sample holds tens of thousands of clones, more than 75% seen once. Their antigens remain unidentified. This material consisted of PBMCs, taken from a glioma patient whose treatment included an IDH1 peptide vaccine. The receptors were sampled from a young man with glioma.

The chain is built from TRBV7-9 and TRBJ1-4; 7 positions agree with TRBD1. The CDR3 runs 15 residues. From germline, CDR1 is SEHNR and CDR2 FQNEAQ (reference sequence). The junction had 8 bases not matched to a gene; V was cut back by 3 bases and J by 7 bases. CDR3 loop: CASSLTGQRIEKLFF. The DNA for the CDR3 is TGTGCCAGCAGCTTGACGGGACAGCGAATTGAAAAACTGTTTTTT.

This clone showed up just a few times. The rearrangement joins TRBV2 to TRBJ1-1; tentatively, D is TRBD1 (5 bases). Germline V gene sequence: CDR1 SNHLY, CDR2 FYNNEI. Trimming cost V 11 bases and J 3 bases, with 10 bases left between them. The CDR3 sequence is 11 residues long. CDR3 in amino acids: CAVGTDTEAFF. CDR3 DNA: TGTGCCGTTGGGACGGACACTGAAGCTTTCTTT.

The rearrangement joins TRBV18 to TRBJ1-4; D unclear. CDR1 is KGHSH, CDR2 LQKENI, per germline. Trimming pared 0 bases from V and 7 bases from J, leaving 15 bases between. There are 16 residues in the CDR3. This CDR3 reads CASSPPSGSFGEKLFF. The CDR3 nucleotides read TGTGCCAGCTCACCACCGTCGGGGTCGTTCGGTGAAAAACTGTTTTTT.

This rearrangement joins TRBV5-1 to TRBJ2-5; 9 nucleotides agree with TRBD2. V lost 0 bases to trimming and J lost 1 base; unmatched junction nucleotides: 1. This CDR3 comprises 15 residues. In germline, CDR1 is SGHRS, CDR2 YFSETQ. The DNA of the CDR3 is TGCGCCAGCAGCTTGGGCGGGAGGGTCCAAGAGACCCAGTACTTC. It yields the protein CASSLGGRVQETQYF.

This clone came up once. The chain is built from TRBV5-1 and TRBJ2-7; TRBD2 matches 11 bases. V shed 7 bases, J shed 7 bases, and the junction held 13 bases outside the gene matches. Germline V gene data show CDR1 as SGHRS and CDR2 as YFSETQ. The CDR3 extends over 15 amino acids. DNA for the CDR3: TGCGCCAGCTCTCCGGGACTAGCGGAGGGAAGGGAGCAGTACTTC. This gives the protein CASSPGLAEGREQYF.

V gene TRBV2 combines with J gene TRBJ2-5; no clear D. CDR3 length: 11 residues. The V end was cut by 5 bases, the J end by 6 bases, with 7 bases between. Germline V gives CDR1 SNHLY, CDR2 FYNNEI. The CDR3 DNA is TGTGCCAGCAGTTGGCAGCAGACCCAGTACTTC. It is translated as CASSWQQTQYF.

This chain joins TRBV5-1 and TRBJ2-7; TRBD1 matches 9 bases. The CDR3 has 14 residues. The germline V gene has CDR1 SGHRS and CDR2 YFSETQ. V was pared by 4 bases and J by 2 bases, with 4 bases of the junction left unmatched. CDR3 nucleotide sequence: TGCGCCAGCAGCGGGACAGGGCCTCCCTACGAGCAGTACTTC. Its protein is CASSGTGPPYEQYF. The variable domain in full, completed from reference TRBV5-1 and TRBJ2-7, reads KAGVTQTPRYLIKTRGQQVTLSCSPISGHRSVSWYQQTPGQGLQFLFEYFSETQRNKGNFPGRFSGRQFSNSRSEMNVSTLELGDSALYLCASSGTGPPYEQYFGPGTRLTVT.

The chain is built from TRBV7-2 and TRBJ1-1, with no clear D. Germline CDR1 and CDR2: SGHTA and FQGNSA. Deletions cut 1 base from V and 11 bases from J, with 23 bases between. This CDR3 is 16 amino acids long. The CDR3 coding sequence is TGTGCCAGCAGCTTAGATCCCGATGGGCTTAGCTGGGTGGCTTTCTTT. Its translation is CASSLDPDGLSWVAFF.

In this sample, this clone turned up a few times. The chain links TRBV15 to TRBJ1-2; 10 nucleotides line up with TRBD1. The V gene's germline CDR1 is LNHNV and CDR2 YYDKDF (reference sequence). V trimming: 0 bases; J trimming: 6 bases; junction bases outside the gene matches: 10. The CDR3 runs 17 residues. The chain's CDR3 is CATSRDLGIGTGDGYTF. In DNA, the CDR3 is TGTGCCACCAGCAGAGATCTGGGGATCGGGACAGGGGATGGCTACACCTTC. Complete variable domain (other parts from reference TRBV15 and TRBJ1-2): DAMVIQNPRYQVTQFGKPVTLSCSQTLNHNVMYWYQQKSSQAPKLLFHYYDKDFNNEADTPDNFQSRRPNTSFCFLDIRSPGLGDTAMYLCATSRDLGIGTGDGYTFGSGTRLTVV.

The J gene is TRBJ1-2, the V gene TRBV19; 11 nucleotides agree with TRBD1. V was pared by 7 bases and J by 9 bases, with 13 bases of the junction left unmatched. The CDR3 sequence is 15 residues long. Germline-derived CDR1 and CDR2 are LNHDA and SQIVND (reference sequence). In nucleotides, the CDR3 is TGTGCCAGTACCCCCGGTCGGGACAGGGGGTTTCGCTACACCTTC. Protein product: CASTPGRDRGFRYTF.

The chain carries TRBV29-1 and TRBJ1-1; 7 nucleotides align to TRBD1. Germline V CDR1 and CDR2: SQVTM, ANQGSEA. CDR3 length equals 12 residues. With V trimmed by 7 bases and J by 1 base, 3 bases remained unmatched. The CDR3 is CSGRQGNTEAFF. As DNA, the CDR3 is TGCAGCGGGCGACAGGGGAACACTGAAGCTTTCTTT.

The chain combines TRBV2 with TRBJ1-2; TRBD1 matches at 11 bases. This CDR3 is 16 amino acids long. V lost 8 bases, J lost 6 bases, and 14 bases stayed unmatched. The germline V gene encodes CDR1 SNHLY and CDR2 FYNNEI. The DNA of the CDR3 is TGTGCCAGCCGGACAGGGGGCGCGTCGGCATGGGATGGCTACACCTTC. Residues: CASRTGGASAWDGYTF.

In its sample, this clone was seen once. V and J are TRBV29-1 and TRBJ2-1; D is perhaps TRBD2 (6 bases). V was shortened by 5 bases and J by 6 bases, with 14 bases between the two germline ends. The CDR3 extends over 13 amino acids. CDR1 and CDR2 from the germline V gene are SQVTM and ANQGSEA. CDR3 in amino acids: CSVTPTSSNEQFF. The CDR3 nucleotides are TGCAGCGTTACCCCGACTAGTTCCAATGAGCAGTTCTTC.

The chain carries TRBV10-3 and TRBJ1-2; no reliable D call. V lost 9 bases and J 9 bases, leaving 20 bases between the germline ends. The CDR3 runs 13 residues. Germline CDR1 reads ENHRY; CDR2 reads SYGVKD. The CDR3 nucleotides read TGTGCCATTGACGACGGGAGCTATGGTAGCTACACCTTC. This encodes CAIDDGSYGSYTF.

The chain is built from TRBV5-6 and TRBJ2-1; D not resolved. The CDR3 covers 12 residues. Per germline, CDR1 SGHDT and CDR2 YYEEEE. Trimming removed 0 bases from V and 10 bases from J, with 8 bases in between. The DNA of the CDR3 is TGTGCCAGCAGCTTGGAGACACGGGAGCAGTTCTTC. Its protein is CASSLETREQFF.

This clone was recorded once. In DNA, the CDR3 is TGTGCCAGCAGTCCTAGTGGGACAGGGGTCGAAAAACTGTTTTTT. Amino acids: CASSPSGTGVEKLFF. The chain carries TRBV7-9 and TRBJ1-4; 10 bases are a match to TRBD1. V shed 6 bases, J shed 8 bases, and the junction held 9 bases outside the gene matches. CDR3 size: 15 residues. The germline V gene encodes CDR1 SEHNR and CDR2 FQNEAQ (reference sequence). Based on the CDR3 plus reference TRBV7-9 and TRBJ1-4, the full variable domain is DTGVSQNPRHKITKRGQNVTFRCDPISEHNRLYWYRQTLGQGPEFLTYFQNEAQLEKSRLLSDRFSAERPKGSFSTLEIQRTEQGDSAMYLCASSPSGTGVEKLFFGSGTQLSVL.

The chain couples TRBV6-6 to TRBJ2-7, with unresolved D. With 7 bases removed from V and 3 bases from J, the gap between germline ends came to 13 bases. Germline values: CDR1 MNHNY, CDR2 SVGAGI (reference sequence). The CDR3 is 13 residues long. The CDR3, as DNA: TGTGCCAGCACCCAAGGGCGGTTCTACGAGCAGTACTTC. Translated, it gives CASTQGRFYEQYF.

This chain uses TRBV6-5 with TRBJ1-2; no clear D gene. The CDR3 length is 12 residues. The germline CDR1 and CDR2 sequences are MNHEY and SVGAGI. V lost 4 bases to trimming and J lost 4 bases, with 7 bases between them. CDR3 protein: CASSSSTYGYTF. The CDR3, as DNA: TGTGCCAGCAGTTCGTCAACCTATGGCTACACCTTC.

As DNA, the CDR3 is TGTGCCAGCAGCGGGTTGAACACTGAAGCTTTCTTT. This gives the protein CASSGLNTEAFF. This rearrangement joins TRBV9 to TRBJ1-1; D not certain. The CDR3 extends over 12 amino acids. V was shortened by 3 bases and J by 0 bases, with 3 bases between the two germline ends. Germline CDR1 and CDR2: SGDLS and YYNGEE.